This TCR beta chain is from a study of OX40 agonist ivuxolimab in advanced cancers. Germline V lookup: CDR1 SGDLS, CDR2 YYNGEE. The CDR3 spans 13 residues. V was trimmed by 4 bases and J by 8 bases, leaving 12 bases between them. Collection of blood occurred at baseline, at cycle 4 day 1, and at cycle 7 day 1. Clones were read by immunoSEQ multiplex PCR, and TCRdb kept only the in-frame ones, dropping some. The repertoire holds some 55,000 clones, with approximately 93% as singletons. The source of this sequence is an adult with an advanced solid tumor such as melanoma, head and neck, liver or kidney cancer. This specimen consisted of CD4+ or CD8+ T cells sorted from blood, obtained in a trial of the OX40 agonist ivuxolimab. The chain joins TRBV9 to TRBJ2-2; D is unclear. CDR3 nucleotides: TGTGCCAGCAGCCCCCGAGGTGCGGGGGAGCTGTTTTTT. It codes for CASSPRGAGELFF.